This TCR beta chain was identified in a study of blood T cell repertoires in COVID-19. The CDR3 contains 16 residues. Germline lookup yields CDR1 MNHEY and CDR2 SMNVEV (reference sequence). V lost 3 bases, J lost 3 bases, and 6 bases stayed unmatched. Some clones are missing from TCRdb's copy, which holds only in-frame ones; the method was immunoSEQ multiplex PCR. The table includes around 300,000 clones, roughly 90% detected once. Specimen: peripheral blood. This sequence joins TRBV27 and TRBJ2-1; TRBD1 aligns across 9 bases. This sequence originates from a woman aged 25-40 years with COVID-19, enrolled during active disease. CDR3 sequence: CASSFSGQGYYNEQFF. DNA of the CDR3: TGTGCCAGCAGTTTCTCGGGACAGGGCTACTACAATGAGCAGTTCTTC.